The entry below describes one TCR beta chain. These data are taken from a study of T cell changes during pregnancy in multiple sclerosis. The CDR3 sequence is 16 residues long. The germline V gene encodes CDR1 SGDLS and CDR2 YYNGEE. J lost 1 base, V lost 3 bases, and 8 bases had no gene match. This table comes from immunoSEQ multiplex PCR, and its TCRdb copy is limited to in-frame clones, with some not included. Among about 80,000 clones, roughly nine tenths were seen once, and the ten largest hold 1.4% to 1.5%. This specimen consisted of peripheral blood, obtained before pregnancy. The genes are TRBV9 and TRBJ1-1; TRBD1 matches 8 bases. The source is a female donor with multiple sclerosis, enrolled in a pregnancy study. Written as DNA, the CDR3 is TGTGCCAGCAGCGCAGGGGGGCAGGGGGCGAACACTGAAGCTTTCTTT. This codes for CASSAGGQGANTEAFF.